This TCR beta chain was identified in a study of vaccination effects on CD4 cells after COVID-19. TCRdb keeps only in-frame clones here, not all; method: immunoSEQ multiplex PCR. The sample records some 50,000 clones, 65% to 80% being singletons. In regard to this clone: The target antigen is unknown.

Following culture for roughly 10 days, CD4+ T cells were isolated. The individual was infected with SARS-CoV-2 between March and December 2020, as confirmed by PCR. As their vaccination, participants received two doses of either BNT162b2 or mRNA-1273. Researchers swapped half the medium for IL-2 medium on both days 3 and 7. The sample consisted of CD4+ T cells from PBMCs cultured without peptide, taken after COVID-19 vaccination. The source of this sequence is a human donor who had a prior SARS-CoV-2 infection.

CDR3 in amino acids: CASSQYEGLVETQYF. CDR3 nucleotides: TGTGCCAGCAGCCAATACGAGGGACTCGTGGAGACCCAGTACTTC. J is TRBJ2-5 and V is TRBV3-1 (or the pseudogene TRBV3-2), with a possible D match to TRBD2 (6 bases). V dropped 2 bases and J dropped 5 bases, with 15 bases sitting between them. The CDR3 extends over 15 amino acids. Germline loops: CDR1 LGHDT, CDR2 YNNKEL (reference sequence).